Each of the 26 T cell receptor beta chains below was sequenced from the same sample in a study of T cell responses to AZD1222 COVID-19 vaccine (dated by TCRdb to about 2021). The sample's time point label, decoded: baseline before first vaccination. The library was obtained by the immunoSEQ multiplex PCR assay. TCRdb took over this immuneACCESS table, retaining in-frame rearrangements with V and J assigned. Such tables are incomplete; in checked studies, under half of the missing clones stem from an unresolved V gene, and the remainder is unexplained. This sample holds about 140,000 clones; around 90% were observed only once. 5% to 6.5% of the sample is taken by the ten largest. The starting material was peripheral blood, obtained on day 0 of AZD1222 vaccination. The receptors were sampled from an adult in good health.

The chain combines TRBV6-5 with TRBJ1-6; 7 bases map to TRBD1. CDR3 length equals 14 residues. Losses at the gene ends were 6 bases for V and 10 bases for J; bases not matched to a gene: 9. Germline V lookup: CDR1 MNHEY, CDR2 SVGAGI. CDR3 residues: CASSEYRGGSPLHF. The CDR3 nucleotides read TGTGCCAGCAGCGAGTACAGGGGTGGCTCACCCCTCCACTTT.

The chain is built from TRBV5-1 and TRBJ1-2; D might be TRBD1 (6 bases). The germline gives CDR1 SGHRS, CDR2 YFSETQ. This CDR3 has 15 residues. V lost 4 bases and J 5 bases, leaving 18 bases between the germline ends. The CDR3: CASSPGAVILYGYTF. Here the CDR3 DNA reads TGCGCCAGCAGCCCGGGGGCAGTCATCCTATATGGCTACACCTTC. Full variable domain (rest looked up from reference TRBV5-1 and TRBJ1-2): KAGVTQTPRYLIKTRGQQVTLSCSPISGHRSVSWYQQTPGQGLQFLFEYFSETQRNKGNFPGRFSGRQFSNSRSEMNVSTLELGDSALYLCASSPGAVILYGYTFGSGTRLTVV.

The chain couples TRBV5-4 to TRBJ1-2; no definite D call. The CDR3 extends over 12 amino acids. In germline, CDR1 is SGHNT, CDR2 YYREEE (reference sequence). V shed 0 bases and J shed 5 bases, with 5 bases lying between them. The CDR3 sequence is CASSLEDYGYTF. CDR3 coding DNA: TGTGCCAGCAGCTTGGAGGATTATGGCTACACCTTC.

The chain is built from TRBV30 and TRBJ2-7; no definite D call. Germline CDR1 reads GTSNPN; CDR2 reads SVGIG (reference sequence). V was trimmed by 7 bases and J by 4 bases, leaving 11 bases between them. This CDR3 spans 11 amino acids. DNA of the CDR3: TGTGCCTCCCGCGACGGATACGAGCAGTACTTC. Protein: CASRDGYEQYF.

The chain recombines TRBV28 with TRBJ2-7; TRBD1 aligns across 10 bases. Germline V gene data show CDR1 as MDHEN and CDR2 as SYDVKM. This CDR3 region has 14 residues. Germline trimming cut 4 bases from V and 5 bases from J; bases unmatched to any gene: 5. This CDR3 reads CASSYMGQGNEQYF. DNA of the CDR3: TGTGCCAGCAGTTATATGGGACAGGGGAACGAGCAGTACTTC.

V and J are TRBV5-1 and TRBJ1-2; TRBD1 is a possible D gene (6 bases). This CDR3 contains 15 residues. V gave up 1 base and J gave up 4 bases, with 14 bases separating them. CDR1 is SGHRS and CDR2 is YFSETQ in the germline V gene. Written as DNA, the CDR3 is TGCGCCAGCAGCTTGTTAGGGCAGGGGATCTATGGCTACACCTTC. It translates to CASSLLGQGIYGYTF.

The rearrangement links TRBV28 to TRBJ1-1, with a tentative D call TRBD1 (5 bases). The CDR3 has 13 residues. The germline V gene has CDR1 MDHEN and CDR2 SYDVKM. V lost 5 bases and J 11 bases, leaving 18 bases between the germline ends. CDR3 residues: CASSTPGPKGAFF. The DNA of the CDR3 is TGTGCCAGCAGTACCCCGGGACCAAAGGGGGCTTTCTTT.

The chain recombines TRBV10-3 with TRBJ1-1; D is undetermined. Trimming left V 6 bases short and J 1 base short, with 12 bases between. Germline V gene data show CDR1 as ENHRY and CDR2 as SYGVKD. The CDR3 totals 14 residues. The CDR3: CAISAFRENTEAFF. CDR3 nucleotides: TGTGCCATCAGCGCCTTCAGAGAGAACACTGAAGCTTTCTTT.

The J gene is TRBJ1-1, the V gene TRBV5-1; D gene unclear. The CDR3 spans 15 residues. Trimming stripped 2 bases from V and 3 bases from J, with 14 bases between. Looked up from germline, CDR1 is SGHRS and CDR2 is YFSETQ. CDR3 in DNA: TGCGCCAGCAGCTTATATTCTCGGGCCGACACTGAAGCTTTCTTT. Translating gives CASSLYSRADTEAFF.

The chain carries TRBV4-3 and TRBJ2-1; 7 nucleotides match TRBD2. Germline V gene lookup returns CDR1 LGHNA and CDR2 YSLEER. There are 14 residues in the CDR3. V lost 1 base and J lost 7; bases outside the gene matches: 4. CDR3 in amino acids: CASSQVGGSNEQFF. In DNA form, the CDR3 reads TGCGCCAGCAGCCAAGTCGGCGGGAGTAATGAGCAGTTCTTC.

This clone was counted once. The chain carries TRBV4-3 and TRBJ2-7; D is possibly TRBD2 (5 bases). V lost 4 bases and J 3 bases, leaving 13 bases between the germline ends. This CDR3 comprises 14 residues. Germline V gene lookup returns CDR1 LGHNA and CDR2 YSLEER. The CDR3 spells CASSPRTGSYEQYF. The CDR3 nucleotides are TGCGCCAGCAGCCCCCGGACGGGGAGCTACGAGCAGTACTTC.

The chain recombines TRBV7-9 with TRBJ2-2; no firm D call. V was trimmed by 0 bases and J by 3 bases, leaving 2 bases between them. This CDR3 is 13 amino acids long. In germline, CDR1 is SEHNR, CDR2 FQNEAQ (reference sequence). CDR3 residues: CASSLADTGELFF. Here the CDR3 DNA reads TGTGCCAGCAGCTTAGCCGACACCGGGGAGCTGTTTTTT.

The gene calls are TRBV6-2 or TRBV6-3 and TRBJ2-3; D is unclear. The V gene's germline CDR1 is MNHEY and CDR2 SVGEGT. Trimming took off 1 base at V and 0 bases at J, with 8 bases between the two ends. The length of the CDR3 is 15 residues. The CDR3 loop is CASSYYSTSTDTQYF. The CDR3 region has the DNA TGTGCCAGCAGTTACTATTCGACTAGCACAGATACGCAGTATTTT.

The chain employs TRBV5-4 and TRBJ2-1; 11 nucleotides agree with TRBD2. Trimming at V came to 2 bases and at J to 5 bases, leaving 3 bases not matched to a gene. The germline gives CDR1 SGHNT, CDR2 YYREEE (reference sequence). The CDR3 is made up of 15 amino acids. CDR3: CASSLGTSGNNEQFF. CDR3 bases: TGTGCCAGCAGCTTAGGGACTAGCGGAAACAATGAGCAGTTCTTC.

J is TRBJ1-1 and V is TRBV7-9; D may be TRBD1 (5 bases). In germline, CDR1 is SEHNR, CDR2 FQNEAQ (reference sequence). Trimming stripped 2 bases from V and 6 bases from J, with 7 bases between. This CDR3 region has 12 residues. The CDR3 loop reads CASSLLGAEAFF. CDR3 coding DNA: TGTGCCAGCAGCTTATTGGGGGCTGAAGCTTTCTTT.

The V and J genes are TRBV7-9 and TRBJ2-1; D is possibly TRBD1 (6 bases). Germline CDR1 SEHNR, CDR2 FQNEAQ (reference sequence). The V end was cut by 4 bases, the J end by 4 bases, with 14 bases between. This CDR3 has 15 amino acids. CDR3 sequence (DNA): TGTGCCAGCAGCTCCCGGACAGAAATATACAATGAGCAGTTCTTC. Its protein is CASSSRTEIYNEQFF.

The chain recombines TRBV10-1 with TRBJ1-6; 12 bases line up with TRBD1. The CDR3 loop spans 15 amino acids. With 3 bases clipped from V and 9 bases from J, the junction kept 3 bases outside the gene matches. Germline-derived CDR1 and CDR2 are WNHNN and SYGVQD (reference sequence). For the CDR3, the DNA is TGCGCCAGCAGTGACCGGGACAGGGGGCGTTCACCCCTCCACTTT. Amino acids: CASSDRDRGRSPLHF.

The chain links TRBV5-6 to TRBJ1-5, with a possible D match to TRBD1 (5 bases). CDR3 length equals 16 residues. Germline CDR1 SGHDT, CDR2 YYEEEE. The V end was cut by 4 bases, the J end by 4 bases, with 18 bases between. The CDR3 coding sequence is TGTGCCAGCAGCCGGTATGGTGCAGGGACTAATCAGCCCCAGCATTTT. It is translated as CASSRYGAGTNQPQHF.

The V gene is TRBV10-3, the J gene TRBJ2-2; 9 nucleotides match TRBD2. The CDR3 covers 16 residues. The germline V gene encodes CDR1 ENHRY and CDR2 SYGVKD. The V segment lost 3 bases and the J segment 8 bases; nucleotides outside the gene matches: 10. Here the CDR3 DNA reads TGTGCCATCAGTGATCTTCAGACTAGCGGCTCTGGGGAGCTGTTTTTT. Protein product: CAISDLQTSGSGELFF.

This chain links TRBV27 with TRBJ2-7; 10 bases fit TRBD1. This CDR3 is built from 16 residues. CDR1 is MNHEY, CDR2 SMNVEV, per germline (reference sequence). Unmatched junction bases numbered 11, after V lost 2 bases and J lost 7 bases. DNA of the CDR3: TGTGCCAGCAGTTTAGTCCTTGGGGACAGGGGTAGGGAGCAGTACTTC. It translates to CASSLVLGDRGREQYF.

The chain employs TRBV28 and TRBJ1-5, with D possibly matching TRBD1 (5 bases). The CDR3 consists of 15 residues. CDR1 is MDHEN and CDR2 is SYDVKM in the germline V gene. Deletions cut 5 bases from V and 6 bases from J, with 17 bases between. CDR3 region: CASSRGPGGRQPQHF. The CDR3 nucleotides are TGTGCCAGCAGTCGGGGACCAGGCGGGCGTCAGCCCCAGCATTTT. The whole variable domain, filled in from reference TRBV28 and TRBJ1-5, reads DVKVTQSSRYLVKRTGEKVFLECVQDMDHENMFWYRQDPGLGLRLIYFSYDVKMKEKGDIPEGYSVSREKKERFSLILESASTNQTSMYLCASSRGPGGRQPQHFGDGTRLSIL.

The chain combines TRBV7-2 with TRBJ1-1; D unclear. The CDR3 runs 14 residues. The V end was cut by 0 bases, the J end by 0 bases, with 5 bases between. The germline V gene has CDR1 SGHTA and CDR2 FQGNSA. CDR3 amino acids: CASSLAAVNTEAFF. The CDR3 bases are TGTGCCAGCAGCTTAGCGGCGGTGAACACTGAAGCTTTCTTT.

The genes are TRBV30 and TRBJ2-7; D remains unclear. The germline V gene has CDR1 GTSNPN and CDR2 SVGIG (reference sequence). V was pared by 5 bases and J by 2 bases, with 7 bases between. This CDR3 is built from 11 residues. The CDR3 region has the DNA TGTGCCTGGTCTACCACCTACGAGCAGTACTTC. Translation: CAWSTTYEQYF. Full variable domain (outside the CDR3, taken from reference TRBV30 and TRBJ2-7): SQTIHQWPATLVQPVGSPLSLECTVEGTSNPNLYWYRQAAGRGLQLLFYSVGIGQISSEVPQNLSASRPQDRQFILSSKKLLLSDSGFYLCAWSTTYEQYFGPGTRLTVT.

V and J are TRBV2 and TRBJ1-6; D is perhaps TRBD1 (5 bases). V lost 6 bases and J 6 bases, leaving 15 bases between the germline ends. The CDR3 runs to 15 residues. Germline CDR1 is SNHLY and CDR2 is FYNNEI. The CDR3 region has the DNA TGTGCCAGCAGGGGGACCGCCCGGATTAATTCACCCCTCCACTTT. It yields the protein CASRGTARINSPLHF. The full variable domain, its missing parts supplied by reference TRBV2 and TRBJ1-6, is EPEVTQTPSHQVTQMGQEVILRCVPISNHLYFYWYRQILGQKVEFLVSFYNNEISEKSEIFDDQFSVERPDGSNFTLKIRSTKLEDSAMYFCASRGTARINSPLHFGNGTRLTVT.

This clone was seen a handful of times. The V and J genes are TRBV10-3 and TRBJ1-2; 7 bases line up with TRBD1. CDR3 length: 15 residues. Germline V gene sequence: CDR1 ENHRY, CDR2 SYGVKD. J lost 2 bases, V lost 0 bases, and 3 bases had no gene match. The CDR3 protein is CAISESSTGNYGYTF. For the CDR3, the DNA is TGTGCCATCAGTGAGTCGTCGACAGGGAACTATGGCTACACCTTC.

The gene calls are TRBV7-8 and TRBJ1-4; possibly TRBD1 for D (5 bases). CDR1 and CDR2 from the germline V gene are SGHVS and FQNEAQ. The CDR3 covers 14 residues. V was trimmed by 2 bases and J by 6 bases, leaving 10 bases between them. CDR3 protein: CASSLMGGDEKLFF. CDR3 DNA: TGTGCCAGCAGCTTAATGGGGGGAGATGAAAAACTGTTTTTT. Full variable domain (missing parts from reference TRBV7-8 and TRBJ1-4): GAGVSQSPRYKVAKRGQDVALRCDPISGHVSLFWYQQALGQGPEFLTYFQNEAQLDKSGLPSDRFFAERPEGSVSTLKIQRTQQEDSAVYLCASSLMGGDEKLFFGSGTQLSVL.